The 9 T cell receptor beta chains presented below share a single source sample, sequenced in a study of T cells in Graves' hyperthyroidism and ophthalmopathy (dated by TCRdb to about 2019). Library creation used multiplex PCR. These reads were obtained on an Illumina HiSeq 2000. The TCR beta CDR3 regions were amplified from the RNA transcripts. The TCR CDR3 was subjected to a first round of RT-PCR using the HTBI primer set and the Qiagen OneStep RT-PCR kit. TCRdb trimmed public reads at Q25 via fastp, called clones via MiXCR and kept in-frame beta chains. Each CDR3 protein gets just one entry, which takes the most common genes and DNA from the rows behind it. Within this sample are about 590,000 distinct CDR3 sequences, with less than 20% of them counted one time only. The ten largest clones take up around 7.5% of the sample. What was sequenced was blood. The receptors derive from a woman aged 25 to 39 with Graves' hyperthyroidism.

The chain combines TRBV6-1 with TRBJ1-1; D perhaps matches TRBD1 (5 bases). Trimming took 10 bases from V and 12 from J, leaving 21 bases between them. The CDR3 has 12 residues. Germline CDR1 reads MNHNS; CDR2 reads SASEGT. CDR3 sequence: CATNMGGSVPFF. The CDR3 DNA follows: TGTGCCACTAACATGGGGGGGTCAGTCCCTTTCTTT.

This clonotype was seen a few times. The chain has TRBV7-9 and TRBJ2-7; TRBD1 aligns across 7 bases. Germline V gene data show CDR1 as SEHNR and CDR2 as FQNEAQ (reference sequence). Trimming at V came to 8 bases and at J to 0 bases, leaving 7 bases not matched to a gene. CDR3 size: 14 residues. The DNA of the CDR3 is TGTGCCAGCGAATCAACAGGGGACTCCTACGAGCAGTACTTC. Encoded protein: CASESTGDSYEQYF.

This clonotype appeared a few times. V usage is TRBV20-1 and J usage is TRBJ2-1; no clear D. Germline V gene data show CDR1 as DFQATT and CDR2 as SNEGSKA (reference sequence). This CDR3 has 17 amino acids. Trimming left V 2 bases short and J 2 bases short, with 19 bases between. The CDR3 sequence: CSARMRRPRPAYNEQFF. CDR3 nucleotides: TGCAGTGCTAGAATGAGGCGGCCCCGCCCCGCCTACAATGAGCAGTTCTTC.

The rearrangement links TRBV19 to TRBJ2-7; 8 bases align to TRBD2. Trimming at V came to 0 bases and at J to 6 bases, leaving 1 base not matched to a gene. The germline V gene has CDR1 LNHDA and CDR2 SQIVND (reference sequence). The CDR3 is 13 amino acids. The CDR3 reads CASSIDGGGEQYF. CDR3 DNA: TGTGCCAGTAGTATAGACGGGGGGGGCGAGCAGTACTTC. The entire variable domain, with the rest obtained from reference TRBV19 and TRBJ2-7, is as follows: DGGITQSPKYLFRKEGQNVTLSCEQNLNHDAMYWYRQDPGQGLRLIYYSQIVNDFQKGDIAEGYSVSREKKESFPLTVTSAQKNPTAFYLCASSIDGGGEQYFGPGTRLTVT.

As for this clonotype: A much larger clone differs from this one at a single base, so this may be a read error. The conserved phenylalanine or tryptophan is not found at the CDR3 terminus, so this likely reflects a read error. The chain links TRBV11-2 to TRBJ2-7; TRBD1 is a possible D gene (6 bases). This CDR3 spans 12 amino acids. Germline CDR1 is SGHAT and CDR2 is FQNNGV. DNA for the CDR3: TGCGCCAGCAGCCGTGCAGGGGACGAGCAGTACCTC. This translates into CASSRAGDEQYL.

This clonotype has more than one count but fewer than ten. The V call is TRBV19, the J call TRBJ2-2; 12 nucleotides agree with TRBD1. Unmatched junction bases numbered 10, after V lost 10 bases and J lost 7 bases. This CDR3 contains 15 residues. Germline V gives CDR1 LNHDA, CDR2 SQIVND (reference sequence). DNA of the CDR3: TGTGCCATTTCCGCCGGGACAGGGGGCAGCGGGGAGCTGTTTTTT. Residues: CAISAGTGGSGELFF.

At least ten counts were recorded for this clonotype. V and J are TRBV12-3 or TRBV12-4 and TRBJ1-2; D gene ambiguous. The CDR3 is 13 residues long. Trimming removed 3 bases at V and 5 bases at J, with 10 bases between. In nucleotides, the CDR3 is TGTGCCAGCAGTTTTAGTGGGAATTATGGCTACACCTTC. This codes for CASSFSGNYGYTF.

Comment on this clonotype: This sequence may be a read error, since a much larger clone differs from it by one base. The V and J genes are TRBV30 and TRBJ2-1; TRBD2 might be the D (6 bases). V was cut by 4 bases and J by 6 bases, with 25 bases left in between. The CDR3 is made up of 17 amino acids. Germline CDR1 is GTSNPN and CDR2 is SVGIG (reference sequence). The CDR3 sequence is CAWNNAWSGLLFNEQFF. CDR3 nucleotide sequence: TGTGCCTGGAACAACGCTTGGTCGGGACTCTTATTCAATGAGCAGTTCTTC.

This clonotype was detected ten times or more. This chain connects TRBV2 to TRBJ2-7; D perhaps matches TRBD2 (6 bases). V lost 6 bases and J lost 2, with 29 bases in between. The CDR3 is 19 amino acids. The germline V gene has CDR1 SNHLY and CDR2 FYNNEI. The CDR3 loop is CASRDPTDVPLAATYEQYF. CDR3 DNA sequence: TGTGCCAGCAGGGATCCGACGGATGTCCCCTTAGCGGCAACCTACGAGCAGTACTTC.